The 25 T cell receptor beta chains below were found in one sample sequenced in a study of OX40 agonist ivuxolimab in advanced cancers. This table comes from immunoSEQ multiplex PCR, and its TCRdb copy is limited to in-frame clones, with some not included. The sample has more than 45,000 clones; around 82% are singletons. The sample here was CD4+ or CD8+ T cells sorted from blood, taken in a trial of the OX40 agonist ivuxolimab. All receptors derive from an adult with an advanced solid tumor such as melanoma, head and neck, liver or kidney cancer.

V gene TRBV7-6 combines with J gene TRBJ1-2; TRBD1 agrees at 7 bases. The CDR3 contains 16 residues. Germline V CDR1 and CDR2: SGHVS, FNYEAQ. After removal of 1 base from V and 2 bases from J, the junction contained 7 bases not matched to a gene. The DNA for the CDR3 is TGTGCCAGCAGCTTAGGGGCAGGGGGAGAAAACTATGGCTACACCTTC. Translated: CASSLGAGGENYGYTF.

This sequence joins TRBV7-2 and TRBJ2-2; 8 bases are shared with TRBD1. Trimming removed 5 bases from V and 6 bases from J; junction bases left unmatched: 11. This CDR3 has 16 residues. Germline lookup yields CDR1 SGHTA and CDR2 FQGNSA. CDR3 amino acids: CASSRLGQGVAGELFF. The CDR3 coding sequence is TGTGCCAGCAGCCGATTAGGACAGGGCGTAGCCGGGGAGCTGTTTTTT.

The rearrangement links TRBV7-2 to TRBJ1-2; D unclear. This CDR3 has 13 residues. V lost 1 base and J lost 4, with 7 bases in between. In germline, CDR1 is SGHTA, CDR2 FQGNSA. The CDR3 DNA sequence: TGTGCCAGCAGCTTAGGGCAGCTCTATGGCTACACCTTC. Protein product: CASSLGQLYGYTF.

This clone came up a few times. This sequence joins TRBV6-5 and TRBJ2-1; 8 bases are a match to TRBD2. Germline V CDR1 and CDR2: MNHEY, SVGAGI. This CDR3 is 15 amino acids long. The J segment lost 3 bases and the V segment lost 5 bases, leaving 6 bases of the junction unmatched. The CDR3 reads CASSQSSGNYNEQFF. The CDR3 DNA sequence: TGTGCCAGCAGTCAGAGTAGCGGGAACTACAATGAGCAGTTCTTC.

The chain employs TRBV5-6 and TRBJ1-3; D not certain. The V and J ends lost 1 base and 4 bases respectively, with 12 bases between them. CDR1 is SGHDT and CDR2 is YYEEEE in the germline V gene. This CDR3 is 15 amino acids long. CDR3 nucleotides: TGTGCCAGCAGCTTGATCTCAGCTAAGGGAAACACCATATATTTT. Protein sequence: CASSLISAKGNTIYF.

The CDR3 nucleotides read TGCAGCGTTGTACGACGCATCTCTGGAAACACCATATATTTT. Amino acids: CSVVRRISGNTIYF. The chain couples TRBV29-1 to TRBJ1-3; D not resolved. This CDR3 spans 14 amino acids. V lost 4 bases and J lost 0, with 10 bases in between. The germline V gene has CDR1 SQVTM and CDR2 ANQGSEA. Combining the CDR3 with reference TRBV29-1 and TRBJ1-3 gives the whole variable domain SAVISQKPSRDICQRGTSLTIQCQVDSQVTMMFWYRQQPGQSLTLIATANQGSEATYESGFVIDKFPISRPNLTFSTLTVSNMSPEDSSIYLCSVVRRISGNTIYFGEGSWLTVV.

This clone was seen a few times. The chain carries TRBV9 and TRBJ1-4; TRBD1 matches at 7 bases. The V gene end was trimmed by 4 bases and the J gene end by 3 bases; junction bases not matched to a gene: 6. The CDR3 is made up of 15 amino acids. Per the germline V gene, CDR1 is SGDLS and CDR2 is YYNGEE. CDR3 loop: CASSPRDSSNEKLFF. The CDR3 DNA sequence: TGTGCCAGCAGCCCCCGGGACAGCTCTAATGAAAAACTGTTTTTT.

This clone was seen more than once but under ten times. In nucleotides, the CDR3 is TGTGCCAGCAGCTTAGCTGGGACAGGGGGCACTGAAGCTTTCTTT. The encoded protein is CASSLAGTGGTEAFF. The V gene is TRBV7-9, the J gene TRBJ1-1; 11 bases match TRBD1. The junction had 1 base not matched to a gene; V was cut back by 0 bases and J by 4 bases. This CDR3 comprises 15 residues. Germline CDR1 and CDR2: SEHNR and FQNEAQ (reference sequence).

This rearrangement joins TRBV9 to TRBJ1-1; D gene ambiguous. The length of the CDR3 is 14 residues. The germline gives CDR1 SGDLS, CDR2 YYNGEE. V lost 2 bases and J 2 bases, leaving 10 bases between the germline ends. CDR3 sequence reads: CASSVGPSNTEAFF. Here the CDR3 DNA reads TGTGCCAGCAGCGTCGGTCCCTCCAACACTGAAGCTTTCTTT.

V and J are TRBV18 and TRBJ1-5; 8 nucleotides line up with TRBD1. There are 15 residues in the CDR3. CDR1 is KGHSH and CDR2 is LQKENI in the germline V gene. J was trimmed by 2 bases and V by 3 bases; bases with no gene match: 3. CDR3 in amino acids: CASSPTTGGNQPQHF. The CDR3 DNA reads TGTGCCAGCTCACCCACGACAGGGGGCAATCAGCCCCAGCATTTT.

The chain combines TRBV19 with TRBJ1-5; D is ambiguous. This CDR3 is built from 15 residues. Germline V gives CDR1 LNHDA, CDR2 SQIVND (reference sequence). Trimming left V 3 bases short and J 0 bases short, with 9 bases between. This CDR3 reads CASSIGRNSNQPQHF. DNA of the CDR3: TGTGCCAGTAGTATTGGCAGAAATAGCAATCAGCCCCAGCATTTT.

V usage is TRBV19 and J usage is TRBJ1-1; a possible D gene is TRBD1 (5 bases). V gave up 3 bases and J gave up 0 bases, with 17 bases separating them. The CDR3 has 17 amino acids. CDR1 is LNHDA, CDR2 SQIVND, per germline (reference sequence). CDR3 region: CASSIAPRQIMNTEAFF. In nucleotides, the CDR3 is TGTGCCAGTAGTATTGCCCCCCGACAGATCATGAACACTGAAGCTTTCTTT.

The chain combines TRBV18 with TRBJ1-4; TRBD1 matches 9 bases. Germline trimming cut 4 bases from V and 3 bases from J; bases unmatched to any gene: 3. The CDR3 totals 15 residues. Germline V lookup: CDR1 KGHSH, CDR2 LQKENI. The CDR3: CASSRRQGANEKLFF. The CDR3 region has the DNA TGTGCCAGCTCACGCAGACAGGGGGCTAATGAAAAACTGTTTTTT.

The CDR3 nucleotides read TGCGCCAGCAGTATGTTGGTAGGGGGGGCCGGGGAGCTGTTTTTT. It encodes CASSMLVGGAGELFF. The chain uses TRBV5-1 and TRBJ2-2; D is perhaps TRBD2 (7 bases). Trimming took off 5 bases at V and 6 bases at J, with 17 bases between the two ends. The CDR3 totals 15 residues. CDR1 is SGHRS, CDR2 YFSETQ, per germline.

The CDR3 region has the DNA TGTGCCAGCAGCGGCGGGACACATAGCAATCAGCCCCAGCATTTT. Its protein product is CASSGGTHSNQPQHF. The chain combines TRBV5-4 with TRBJ1-5; a weak D match, TRBD1 (6 bases). With 4 bases removed from V and 0 bases from J, the gap between germline ends came to 11 bases. There are 15 residues in the CDR3. Germline values: CDR1 SGHNT, CDR2 YYREEE (reference sequence).

This chain joins TRBV18 and TRBJ2-7; 7 bases are shared with TRBD1. CDR1 is KGHSH and CDR2 is LQKENI in the germline V gene. The V gene end was trimmed by 2 bases and the J gene end by 3 bases; junction bases not matched to a gene: 4. The CDR3 runs 14 residues. The CDR3, as DNA: TGTGCCAGCTCACCAACTGGGACAGACTACGAGCAGTACTTC. Translated, it gives CASSPTGTDYEQYF.

The chain is built from TRBV5-1 and TRBJ2-7; 12 nucleotides align to TRBD1. Per germline, CDR1 SGHRS and CDR2 YFSETQ. CDR3 length equals 15 residues. With V trimmed by 7 bases and J by 5 bases, 10 bases remained unmatched. The CDR3 DNA reads as TGCGCCAGCGGCGTCACCGGGACAGGGGGCAACGAGCAGTACTTC. It encodes CASGVTGTGGNEQYF.

The count of this clone is one. This sequence joins TRBV28 and TRBJ2-6; 10 positions match TRBD1. Trimming removed 6 bases from V and 4 bases from J; junction bases left unmatched: 6. This CDR3 spans 16 amino acids. CDR1 and CDR2 from the germline V gene are MDHEN and SYDVKM. The CDR3 DNA reads as TGTGCCAGCAGCCGGGACAGGGGTGCAGGGGCCAACGTCCTGACTTTC. Translating it yields CASSRDRGAGANVLTF. Complete variable domain (other parts from reference TRBV28 and TRBJ2-6): DVKVTQSSRYLVKRTGEKVFLECVQDMDHENMFWYRQDPGLGLRLIYFSYDVKMKEKGDIPEGYSVSREKKERFSLILESASTNQTSMYLCASSRDRGAGANVLTFGAGSRLTVL.

This chain links TRBV7-9 with TRBJ2-7; 9 bases line up with TRBD1. This CDR3 spans 14 amino acids. V was pared by 5 bases and J by 3 bases, with 5 bases of the junction left unmatched. CDR1 is SEHNR and CDR2 is FQNEAQ in the germline V gene (reference sequence). The CDR3 DNA sequence: TGTGCCAGCAGCCTGGGACAGGGATTCTACGAGCAGTACTTC. Amino acid sequence: CASSLGQGFYEQYF.

This clone has more than one count but fewer than ten. The chain joins TRBV5-1 to TRBJ2-4, with 11 bases fitting TRBD2. This CDR3 region has 15 residues. Germline V gene sequence: CDR1 SGHRS, CDR2 YFSETQ. Unmatched junction bases numbered 10, after V lost 7 bases and J lost 7 bases. DNA for the CDR3: TGCGCCAGCGCATTACTAGCGGGAGCAGGGAACATTCAGTACTTC. Protein product: CASALLAGAGNIQYF.

The V gene is TRBV28, the J gene TRBJ2-4; D ambiguous. The length of the CDR3 is 14 residues. Germline lookup yields CDR1 MDHEN and CDR2 SYDVKM. Trimming took off 5 bases at V and 1 base at J, with 9 bases between the two ends. CDR3 in DNA: TGTGCCAGCAGTGGGATTGGGGCCAAAAACATTCAGTACTTC. Translation gives CASSGIGAKNIQYF.

The chain combines TRBV4-1 with TRBJ1-6, with D possibly matching TRBD1 (5 bases). Trimming took off 4 bases at V and 9 bases at J, with 19 bases between the two ends. This CDR3 comprises 16 residues. Per the germline V gene, CDR1 is MGHRA and CDR2 is YSYEKL. The CDR3 DNA is TGCGCCAGCAGCCGCGGCGGCAGGGAGATCGGTTCACCCCTCCACTTT. As protein: CASSRGGREIGSPLHF.

The chain has TRBV6-5 and TRBJ2-7, with 9 bases that match TRBD1. The CDR3 covers 15 residues. V shed 7 bases, J shed 2 bases, and the junction held 9 bases outside the gene matches. CDR1 MNHEY and CDR2 SVGAGI come from the germline V gene. The CDR3 reads CASKYGTGLTYEQYF. The CDR3 DNA reads TGTGCCAGCAAGTACGGGACAGGGCTAACCTACGAGCAGTACTTC.

The V gene is TRBV6-5, the J gene TRBJ1-2; D is possibly TRBD1 (6 bases). V was shortened by 2 bases and J by 6 bases, with 16 bases between the two germline ends. The CDR3 runs to 15 residues. Looked up from germline, CDR1 is MNHEY and CDR2 is SVGAGI. This CDR3 is CASSYPTGRLNGYTF. The DNA for the CDR3 is TGTGCCAGCAGTTACCCTACAGGGAGATTGAATGGCTACACCTTC.

V is TRBV6-5 and J is TRBJ1-6; TRBD1 is a possible D gene (6 bases). Germline V gene data show CDR1 as MNHEY and CDR2 as SVGAGI. The CDR3 loop spans 15 amino acids. Between the trimmed V and J ends, which lost 8 bases and 10 bases, there was a span of 21 bases. The CDR3 region has the DNA TGTGCCAGCTCCAAGGTGGCAGGGGAGGAATCACCCCTCCACTTT. Encoded protein: CASSKVAGEESPLHF.